This TCR beta chain was identified during a study of blood T cell repertoires in COVID-19. Turning to the study itself: T cells, B-cell-depleted T cells, or PBMCs provided the cDNA or gDNA that served as material.

Per the authors' pipeline: Nucleated cell counts were estimated from reference gene primer amplification. Generated by immunoSEQ multiplex PCR, the TCRdb table keeps only in-frame clones and is missing some. That table supplies the V and J calls and clone size; D and trimming were determined from the DNA. Found here are 53,000 or so clones, around nine tenths of them singletons; the top ten hold 13%. Material for sequencing was peripheral blood. This receptor was taken from a man older than 75 with acute or convalescent COVID-19.

The CDR3 bases are TGCAGTGCTAGTATGGGTGGGGCAGGGAATTCACCCCTCCACTTT. Amino acids: CSASMGGAGNSPLHF. The chain joins TRBV20-1 to TRBJ1-6, with D possibly being TRBD1 (5 bases). This CDR3 is built from 15 residues. Trimming removed 3 bases from V and 7 bases from J, with 16 bases in between. CDR1 is DFQATT, CDR2 SNEGSKA, per germline (reference sequence).